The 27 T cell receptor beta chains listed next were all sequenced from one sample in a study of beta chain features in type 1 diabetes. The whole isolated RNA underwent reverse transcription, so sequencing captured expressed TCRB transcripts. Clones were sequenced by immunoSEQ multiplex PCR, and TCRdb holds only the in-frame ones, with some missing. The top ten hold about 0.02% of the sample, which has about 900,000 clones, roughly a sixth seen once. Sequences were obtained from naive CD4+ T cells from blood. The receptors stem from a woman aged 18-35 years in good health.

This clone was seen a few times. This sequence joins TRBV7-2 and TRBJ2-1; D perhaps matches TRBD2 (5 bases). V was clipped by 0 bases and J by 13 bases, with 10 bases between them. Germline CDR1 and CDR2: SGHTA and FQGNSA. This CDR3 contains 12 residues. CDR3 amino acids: CASSLATSYQFF. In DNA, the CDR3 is TGTGCCAGCAGCTTAGCAACTAGTTATCAGTTCTTC.

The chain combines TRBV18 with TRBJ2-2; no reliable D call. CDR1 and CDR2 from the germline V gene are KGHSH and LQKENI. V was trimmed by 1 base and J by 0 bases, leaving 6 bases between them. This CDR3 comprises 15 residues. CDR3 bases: TGTGCCAGCTCACCACTAGGAACGAACACCGGGGAGCTGTTTTTT. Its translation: CASSPLGTNTGELFF.

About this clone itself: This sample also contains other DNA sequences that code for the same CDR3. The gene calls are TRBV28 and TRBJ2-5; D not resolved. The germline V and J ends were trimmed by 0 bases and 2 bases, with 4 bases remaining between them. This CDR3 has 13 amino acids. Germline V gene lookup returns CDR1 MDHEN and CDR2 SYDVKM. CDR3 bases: TGTGCCAGCAGTTTATGGGGACAAGAGACCCAGTACTTC. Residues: CASSLWGQETQYF.

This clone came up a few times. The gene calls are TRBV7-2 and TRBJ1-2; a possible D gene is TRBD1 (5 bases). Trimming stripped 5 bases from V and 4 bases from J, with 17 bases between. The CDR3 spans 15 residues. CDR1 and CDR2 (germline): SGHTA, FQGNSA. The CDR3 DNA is TGTGCCAGCAGCCCGCAAGCAGGGTCTCGCTATGGCTACACCTTC. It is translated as CASSPQAGSRYGYTF.

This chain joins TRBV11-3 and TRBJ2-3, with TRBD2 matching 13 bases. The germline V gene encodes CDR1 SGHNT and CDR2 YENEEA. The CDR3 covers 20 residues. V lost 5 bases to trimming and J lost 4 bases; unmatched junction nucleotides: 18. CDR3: CASSPIFRTSGRRAPDTQYF. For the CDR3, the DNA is TGTGCCAGCAGCCCCATATTCAGGACTAGCGGGAGAAGGGCCCCAGATACGCAGTATTTT.

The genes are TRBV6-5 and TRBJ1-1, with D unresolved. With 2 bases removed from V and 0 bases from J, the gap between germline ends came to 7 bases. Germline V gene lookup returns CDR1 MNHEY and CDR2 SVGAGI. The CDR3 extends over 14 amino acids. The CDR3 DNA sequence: TGTGCCAGCAGTTACCGTGCAGTGAACACTGAAGCTTTCTTT. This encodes CASSYRAVNTEAFF.

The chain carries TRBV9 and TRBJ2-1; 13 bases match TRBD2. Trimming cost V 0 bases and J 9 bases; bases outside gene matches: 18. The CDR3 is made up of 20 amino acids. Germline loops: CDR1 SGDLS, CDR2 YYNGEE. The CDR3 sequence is CASSVERTGQLAGGRSEQFF. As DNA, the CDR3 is TGTGCCAGCAGCGTAGAAAGGACAGGTCAACTAGCGGGAGGGCGGAGTGAGCAGTTCTTC.

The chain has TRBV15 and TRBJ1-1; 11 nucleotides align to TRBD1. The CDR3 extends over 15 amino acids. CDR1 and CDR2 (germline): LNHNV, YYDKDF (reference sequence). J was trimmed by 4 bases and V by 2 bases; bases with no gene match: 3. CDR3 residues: CATSRTGTGGTEAFF. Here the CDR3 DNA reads TGTGCCACCAGCAGAACAGGGACAGGGGGCACTGAAGCTTTCTTT.

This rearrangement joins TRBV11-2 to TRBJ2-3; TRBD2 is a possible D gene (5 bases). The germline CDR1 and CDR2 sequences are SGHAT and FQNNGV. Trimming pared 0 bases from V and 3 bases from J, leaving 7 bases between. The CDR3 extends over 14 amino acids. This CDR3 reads CASSLDPGTDTQYF. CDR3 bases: TGTGCCAGCAGCTTAGATCCGGGGACAGATACGCAGTATTTT.

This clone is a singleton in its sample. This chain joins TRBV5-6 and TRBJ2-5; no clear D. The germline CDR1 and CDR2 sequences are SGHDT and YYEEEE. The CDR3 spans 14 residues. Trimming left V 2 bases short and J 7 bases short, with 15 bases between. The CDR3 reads CASSFSSGLGTQYF. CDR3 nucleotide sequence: TGTGCCAGCAGCTTTTCCTCGGGCTTAGGGACCCAGTACTTC.

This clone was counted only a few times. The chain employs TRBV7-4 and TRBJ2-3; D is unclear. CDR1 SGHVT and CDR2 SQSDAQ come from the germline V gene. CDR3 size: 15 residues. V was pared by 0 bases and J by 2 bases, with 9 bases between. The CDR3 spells CASSLAGFTTDTQYF. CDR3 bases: TGTGCCAGCAGCTTAGCGGGCTTCACCACAGATACGCAGTATTTT.

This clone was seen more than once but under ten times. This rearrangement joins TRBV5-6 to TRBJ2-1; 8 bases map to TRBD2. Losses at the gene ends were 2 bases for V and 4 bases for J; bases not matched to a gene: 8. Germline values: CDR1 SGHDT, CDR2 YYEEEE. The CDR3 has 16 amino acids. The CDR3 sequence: CASSLISGATYNEQFF. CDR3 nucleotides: TGTGCCAGCAGCTTAATTAGCGGGGCGACGTACAATGAGCAGTTCTTC.

The CDR3 DNA follows: TGTGCCAGCAGCTTAGCGTATGAGCAGTTCTTC. Translating gives CASSLAYEQFF. The chain recombines TRBV7-8 with TRBJ2-1, with D unclear. V was cut by 0 bases and J by 8 bases, with 2 bases left in between. The CDR3 is 11 residues long. CDR1 SGHVS and CDR2 FQNEAQ come from the germline V gene.

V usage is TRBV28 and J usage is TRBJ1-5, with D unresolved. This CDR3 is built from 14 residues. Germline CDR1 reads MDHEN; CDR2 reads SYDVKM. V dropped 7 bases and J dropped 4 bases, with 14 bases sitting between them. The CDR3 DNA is TGTGCCAGCACCCTACGTCGGGGAAATCAGCCCCAGCATTTT. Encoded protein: CASTLRRGNQPQHF.

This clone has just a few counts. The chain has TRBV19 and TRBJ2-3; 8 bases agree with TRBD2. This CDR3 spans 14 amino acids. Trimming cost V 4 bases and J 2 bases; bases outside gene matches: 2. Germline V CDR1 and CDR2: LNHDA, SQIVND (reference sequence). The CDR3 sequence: CASSNSGNTDTQYF. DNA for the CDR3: TGTGCCAGTAGTAATAGCGGGAACACAGATACGCAGTATTTT.

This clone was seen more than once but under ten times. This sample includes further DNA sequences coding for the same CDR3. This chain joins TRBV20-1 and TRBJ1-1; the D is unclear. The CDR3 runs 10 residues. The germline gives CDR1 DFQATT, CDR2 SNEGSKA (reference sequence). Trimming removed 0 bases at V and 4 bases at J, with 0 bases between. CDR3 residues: CSARDTEAFF. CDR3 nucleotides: TGCAGTGCTAGAGACACTGAAGCTTTCTTT.

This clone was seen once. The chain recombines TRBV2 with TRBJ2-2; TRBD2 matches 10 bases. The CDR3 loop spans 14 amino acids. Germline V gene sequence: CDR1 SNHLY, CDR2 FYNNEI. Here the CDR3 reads CASKREGHTGELFF. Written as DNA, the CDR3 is TGTGCGTCTAAGCGGGAGGGGCACACCGGGGAGCTGTTTTTT. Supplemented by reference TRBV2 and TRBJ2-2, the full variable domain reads EPEVTQTPSHQVTQMGQEVILRCVPISNHLYFYWYRQILGQKVEFLVSFYNNEISEKSEIFDDQFSVERPDGSNFTLKIRSTKLEDSAMYFCASKREGHTGELFFGEGSRLTVL.

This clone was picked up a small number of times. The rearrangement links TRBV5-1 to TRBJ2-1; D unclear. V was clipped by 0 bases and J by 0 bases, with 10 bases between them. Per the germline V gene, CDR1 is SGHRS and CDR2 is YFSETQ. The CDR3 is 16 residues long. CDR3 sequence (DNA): TGCGCCAGCAGCTTGGTTCCGGGTAGCTCCTACAATGAGCAGTTCTTC. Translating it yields CASSLVPGSSYNEQFF.

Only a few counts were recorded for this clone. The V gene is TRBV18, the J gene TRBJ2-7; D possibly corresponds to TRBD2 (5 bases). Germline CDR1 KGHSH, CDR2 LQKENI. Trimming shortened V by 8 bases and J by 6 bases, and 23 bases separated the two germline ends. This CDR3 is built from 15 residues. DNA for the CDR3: TGTGCCAGCACCCGCCTGTCTCTATCAACTAGCGAGCAGTACTTC. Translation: CASTRLSLSTSEQYF.

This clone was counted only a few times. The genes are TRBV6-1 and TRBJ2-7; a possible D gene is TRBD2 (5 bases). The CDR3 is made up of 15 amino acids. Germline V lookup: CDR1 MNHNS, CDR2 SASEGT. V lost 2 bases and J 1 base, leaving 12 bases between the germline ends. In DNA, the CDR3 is TGTGCCAGCAGTGAAATACGAGGGATATCCTACGAGCAGTACTTC. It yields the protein CASSEIRGISYEQYF.

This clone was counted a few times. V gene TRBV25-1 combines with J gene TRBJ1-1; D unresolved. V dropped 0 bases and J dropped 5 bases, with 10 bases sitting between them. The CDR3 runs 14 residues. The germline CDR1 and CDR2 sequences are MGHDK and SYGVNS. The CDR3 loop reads CASSEYLRDTEAFF. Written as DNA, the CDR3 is TGTGCCAGCAGTGAATATCTGCGGGATACTGAAGCTTTCTTT.

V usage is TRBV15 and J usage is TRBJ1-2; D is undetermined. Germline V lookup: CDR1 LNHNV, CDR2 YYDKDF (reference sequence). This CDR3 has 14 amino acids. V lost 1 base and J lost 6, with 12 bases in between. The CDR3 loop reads CATSRGVYLDGYTF. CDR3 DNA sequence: TGTGCCACCAGCAGAGGGGTTTATCTCGATGGCTACACCTTC.

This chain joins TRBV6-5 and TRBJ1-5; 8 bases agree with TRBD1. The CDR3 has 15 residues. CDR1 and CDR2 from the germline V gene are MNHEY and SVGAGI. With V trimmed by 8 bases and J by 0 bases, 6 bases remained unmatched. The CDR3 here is CASRQGYDSNQPQHF. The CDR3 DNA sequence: TGTGCCAGCCGACAGGGGTACGATAGCAATCAGCCCCAGCATTTT.

CDR3 loop: CASSQQDNTEAFF. CDR3 nucleotide sequence: TGTGCCAGCTCACAACAGGATAACACTGAAGCTTTCTTT. V usage is TRBV18 and J usage is TRBJ1-1; possible D gene TRBD1, 5 bases. V lost 4 bases, J lost 2 bases, and 8 bases lay in between. The CDR3 contains 13 residues. Germline CDR1 is KGHSH and CDR2 is LQKENI.

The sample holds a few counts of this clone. The CDR3 region has the DNA TGTGCCAGCAGCCGAGGACTAGCGGGCACCGGGGAGCTGTTTTTT. It encodes CASSRGLAGTGELFF. The chain uses TRBV6-5 and TRBJ2-2; 11 positions agree with TRBD2. CDR3 length: 15 residues. The V gene's germline CDR1 is MNHEY and CDR2 SVGAGI. With V trimmed by 6 bases and J by 4 bases, 4 bases remained unmatched.

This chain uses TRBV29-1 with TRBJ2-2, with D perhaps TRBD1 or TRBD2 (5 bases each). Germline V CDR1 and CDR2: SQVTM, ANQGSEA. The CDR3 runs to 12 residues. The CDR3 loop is CSYRTLTGELFF. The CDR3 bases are TGCAGTTACAGGACTCTCACCGGGGAGCTGTTTTTT.

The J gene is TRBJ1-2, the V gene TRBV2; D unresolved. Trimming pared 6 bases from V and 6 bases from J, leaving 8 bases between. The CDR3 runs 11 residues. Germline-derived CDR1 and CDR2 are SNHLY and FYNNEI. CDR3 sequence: CASRTVNGYTF. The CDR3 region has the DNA TGTGCCAGCAGGACGGTGAATGGCTACACCTTC.